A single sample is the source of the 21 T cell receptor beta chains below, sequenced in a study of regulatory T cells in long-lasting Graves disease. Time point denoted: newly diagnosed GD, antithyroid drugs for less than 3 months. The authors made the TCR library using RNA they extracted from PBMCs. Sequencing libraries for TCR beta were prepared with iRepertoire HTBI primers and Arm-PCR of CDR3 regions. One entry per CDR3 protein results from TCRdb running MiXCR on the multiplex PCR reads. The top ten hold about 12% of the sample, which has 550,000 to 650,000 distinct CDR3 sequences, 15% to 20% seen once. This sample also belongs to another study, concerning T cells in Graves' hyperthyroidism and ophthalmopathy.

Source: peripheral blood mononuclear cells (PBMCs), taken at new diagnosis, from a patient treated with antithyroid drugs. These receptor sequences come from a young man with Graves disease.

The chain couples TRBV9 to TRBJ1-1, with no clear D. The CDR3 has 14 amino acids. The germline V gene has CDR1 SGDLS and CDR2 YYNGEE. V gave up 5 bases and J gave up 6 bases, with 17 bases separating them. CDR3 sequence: CASRPREGLSEAFF. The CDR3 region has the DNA TGTGCCAGCAGGCCCCGCGAGGGTCTGTCTGAAGCTTTCTTT.

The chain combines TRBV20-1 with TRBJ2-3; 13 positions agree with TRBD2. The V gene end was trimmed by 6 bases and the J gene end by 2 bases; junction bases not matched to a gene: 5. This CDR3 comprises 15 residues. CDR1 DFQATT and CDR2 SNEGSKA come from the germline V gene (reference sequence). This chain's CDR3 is CSAEGTSGNTDTQYF. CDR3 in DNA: TGCAGTGCCGAAGGGACTAGCGGGAACACAGATACGCAGTATTTT.

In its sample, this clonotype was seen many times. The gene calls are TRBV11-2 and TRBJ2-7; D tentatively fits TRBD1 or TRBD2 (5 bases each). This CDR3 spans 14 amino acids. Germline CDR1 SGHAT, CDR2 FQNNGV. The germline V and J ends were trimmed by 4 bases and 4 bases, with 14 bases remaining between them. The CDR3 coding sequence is TGTGCCAGCAGCTCGGGACGGACTTTGTACGAGCAGTACTTC. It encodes CASSSGRTLYEQYF.

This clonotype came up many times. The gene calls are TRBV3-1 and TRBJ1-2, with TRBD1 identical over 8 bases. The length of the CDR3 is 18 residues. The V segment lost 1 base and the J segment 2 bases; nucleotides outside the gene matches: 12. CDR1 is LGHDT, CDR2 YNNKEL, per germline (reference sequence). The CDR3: CASSQAPSGTGSNYGYTF. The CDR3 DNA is TGTGCCAGCAGCCAAGCTCCTTCCGGGACAGGATCCAACTATGGCTACACCTTC.

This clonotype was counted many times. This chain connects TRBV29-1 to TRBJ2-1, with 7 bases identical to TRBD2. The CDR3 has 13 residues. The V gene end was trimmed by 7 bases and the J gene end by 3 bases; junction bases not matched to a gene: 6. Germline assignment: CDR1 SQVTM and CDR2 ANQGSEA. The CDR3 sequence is CSASTSLYNEQFF. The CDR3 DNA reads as TGCAGCGCGTCGACTAGCCTCTACAATGAGCAGTTCTTC.

The CDR3 DNA reads as TGTGCCAGCAGAGTAGCGGGTACCTACGAGCAGTACTTC. It codes for CASRVAGTYEQYF. The rearrangement links TRBV27 to TRBJ2-7, with 7 positions matching TRBD2. The CDR3 spans 13 residues. The germline V gene encodes CDR1 MNHEY and CDR2 SMNVEV (reference sequence). The V and J ends lost 6 bases and 2 bases, in that order; junction bases with no gene match: 4.

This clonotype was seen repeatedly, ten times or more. For the CDR3, the DNA is TGTGCCAGCAGTCTGGGACAGGGGGCCGAAGCTTTCTTT. It codes for CASSLGQGAEAFF. The J gene is TRBJ1-1, the V gene TRBV12-3 or TRBV12-4; 12 nucleotides agree with TRBD1. The length of the CDR3 is 13 residues. The ends lost 5 bases at V and 8 bases at J; junction bases unmatched: 3.

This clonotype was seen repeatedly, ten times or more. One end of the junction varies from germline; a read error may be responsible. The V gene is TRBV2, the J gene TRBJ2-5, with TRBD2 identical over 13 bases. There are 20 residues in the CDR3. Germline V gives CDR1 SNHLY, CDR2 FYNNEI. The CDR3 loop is CASTHGTSGMGGVDSGGRDF. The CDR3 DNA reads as TGTGCCAGCACCCACGGGACTAGCGGGATGGGTGGGGTCGACTCCGGTGGAAGGGACTTC.

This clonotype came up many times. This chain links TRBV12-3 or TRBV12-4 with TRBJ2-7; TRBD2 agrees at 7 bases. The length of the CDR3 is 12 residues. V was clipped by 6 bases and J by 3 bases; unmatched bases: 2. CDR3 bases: TGTGCCAGCAGATCGGGAGGCTACGAGCAGTACTTC. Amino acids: CASRSGGYEQYF.

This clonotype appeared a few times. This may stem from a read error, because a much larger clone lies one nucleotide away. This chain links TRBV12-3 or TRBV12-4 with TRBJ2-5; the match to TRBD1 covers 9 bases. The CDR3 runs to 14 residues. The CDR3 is CASSKGTGKETPYF. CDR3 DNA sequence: TGTGCCAGCAGTAAAGGGACAGGGAAAGAGACCCCGTACTTC.

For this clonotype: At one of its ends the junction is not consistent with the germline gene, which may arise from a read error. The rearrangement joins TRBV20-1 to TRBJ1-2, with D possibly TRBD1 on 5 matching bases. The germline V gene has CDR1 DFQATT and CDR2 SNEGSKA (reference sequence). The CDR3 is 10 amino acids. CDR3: CSAREGTPIF. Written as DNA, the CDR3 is TGCAGTGCTAGAGAAGGGACGCCAATTTTC.

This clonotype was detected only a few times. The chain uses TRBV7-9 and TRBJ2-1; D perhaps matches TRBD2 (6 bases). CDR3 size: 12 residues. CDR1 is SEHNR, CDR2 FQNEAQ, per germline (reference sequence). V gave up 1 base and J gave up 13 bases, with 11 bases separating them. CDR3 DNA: TGTGCCAGCAGCTTAGATGGGACTGATCAGTTCTTC. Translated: CASSLDGTDQFF. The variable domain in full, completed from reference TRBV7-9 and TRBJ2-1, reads DTGVSQNPRHKITKRGQNVTFRCDPISEHNRLYWYRQTLGQGPEFLTYFQNEAQLEKSRLLSDRFSAERPKGSFSTLEIQRTEQGDSAMYLCASSLDGTDQFFGPGTRLTVL.

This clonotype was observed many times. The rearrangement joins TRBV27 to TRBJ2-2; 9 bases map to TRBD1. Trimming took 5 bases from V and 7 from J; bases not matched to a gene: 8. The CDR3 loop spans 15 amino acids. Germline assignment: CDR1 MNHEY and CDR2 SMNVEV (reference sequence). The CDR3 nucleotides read TGTGCCAGCAGTCTCGGACAGGGGTTCGGCGGGGAGCTGTTTTTT. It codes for CASSLGQGFGGELFF.

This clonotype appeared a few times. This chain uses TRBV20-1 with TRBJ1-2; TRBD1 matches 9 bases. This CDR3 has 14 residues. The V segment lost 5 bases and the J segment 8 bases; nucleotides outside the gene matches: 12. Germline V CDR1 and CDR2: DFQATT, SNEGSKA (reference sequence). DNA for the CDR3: TGCAGTGCTGGTATGGGACAGGGCCGGATCGGCTACACCTTC. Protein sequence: CSAGMGQGRIGYTF.

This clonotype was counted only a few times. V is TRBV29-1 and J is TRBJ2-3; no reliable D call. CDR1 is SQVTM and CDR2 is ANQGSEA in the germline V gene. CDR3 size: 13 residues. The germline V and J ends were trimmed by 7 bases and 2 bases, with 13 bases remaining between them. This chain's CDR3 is CSAPNQNTDTQYF. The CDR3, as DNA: TGCAGCGCTCCAAACCAGAACACAGATACGCAGTATTTT.

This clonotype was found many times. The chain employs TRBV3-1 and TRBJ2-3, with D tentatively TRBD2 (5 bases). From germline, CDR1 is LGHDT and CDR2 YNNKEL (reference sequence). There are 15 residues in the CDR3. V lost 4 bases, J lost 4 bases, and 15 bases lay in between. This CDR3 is CASSPGPLAADTQYF. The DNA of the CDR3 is TGTGCCAGCAGCCCCGGACCCCTAGCCGCAGATACGCAGTATTTT.

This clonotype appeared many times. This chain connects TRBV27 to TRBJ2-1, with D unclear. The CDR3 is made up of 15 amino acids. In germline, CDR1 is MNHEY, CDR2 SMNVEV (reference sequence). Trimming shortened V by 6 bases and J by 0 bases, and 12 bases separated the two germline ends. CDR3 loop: CASSFRQSSYNEQFF. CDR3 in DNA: TGTGCCAGCAGCTTTCGGCAGAGCTCCTACAATGAGCAGTTCTTC.

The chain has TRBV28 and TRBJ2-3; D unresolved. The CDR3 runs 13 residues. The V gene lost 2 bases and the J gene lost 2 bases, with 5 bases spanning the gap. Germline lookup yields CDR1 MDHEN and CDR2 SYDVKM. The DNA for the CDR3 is TGTGCCAGCAGTTTAAAGGTCACAGATACGCAGTATTTT. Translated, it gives CASSLKVTDTQYF.

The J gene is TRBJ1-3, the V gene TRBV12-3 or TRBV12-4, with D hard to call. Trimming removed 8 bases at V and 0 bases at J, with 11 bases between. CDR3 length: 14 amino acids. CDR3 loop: CASGAVGSGNTIYF. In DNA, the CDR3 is TGTGCCAGCGGAGCAGTGGGCTCTGGAAACACCATATATTTT.

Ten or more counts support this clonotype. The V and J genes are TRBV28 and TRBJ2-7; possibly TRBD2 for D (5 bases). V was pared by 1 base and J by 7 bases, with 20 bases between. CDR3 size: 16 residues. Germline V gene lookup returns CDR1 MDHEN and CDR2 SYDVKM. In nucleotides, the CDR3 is TGTGCCAGCAGTTTATTGCGTGGCTCGGGGTTGCGGGAGCAGTACTTC. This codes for CASSLLRGSGLREQYF.

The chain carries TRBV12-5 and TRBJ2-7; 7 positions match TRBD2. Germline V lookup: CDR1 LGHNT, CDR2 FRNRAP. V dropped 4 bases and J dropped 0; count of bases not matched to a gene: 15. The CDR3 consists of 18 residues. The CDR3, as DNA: TGTGCTAGTGGTTCCCATCCCCCTAGCGGTCTAGGCTCCTACGAGCAGTACTTC. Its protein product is CASGSHPPSGLGSYEQYF.